The rows below give T cell receptor beta chains drawn from one sample of a study of OX40 agonist ivuxolimab in advanced cancers. The repertoire was sequenced with immunoSEQ multiplex PCR; TCRdb's copy has only in-frame clones and lacks some. The sample has under 25,000 clones, 70% to 90% seen once. The sample consisted of CD4+ or CD8+ T cells sorted from blood, taken in a trial of the OX40 agonist ivuxolimab. These receptors all stem from an adult with an advanced solid tumor such as melanoma, head and neck, liver or kidney cancer. CDR3s include the opening cysteine and the closing phenylalanine or tryptophan. The D gene is left open where the match is weak. Clone size is stated in some rows and not others, as once, few, many or a class when expanded.

D gene	V gene	J gene	clone size	CDR3 protein	CDR3 DNA
.	TRBV28	TRBJ1-5	.	CASSPKGTAQPQHF	TGTGCCAGCAGCCCAAAGGGGACCGCTCAGCCCCAGCATTTT
.	TRBV20-1	TRBJ2-3	.	CSARDPDTQYF	TGCAGTGCTAGAGATCCCGATACGCAGTATTTT
.	TRBV4-3	TRBJ2-3	once	CASSQDPFRQRAMGDTQYF	TGCGCCAGCAGCCAAGACCCTTTCCGTCAGCGGGCTATGGGGGATACGCAGTATTTT
TRBD1	TRBV28	TRBJ2-3	few	CASKHRGRVISTDTQYF	TGTGCCAGCAAACACAGGGGGCGCGTAATTAGCACAGATACGCAGTATTTT
.	TRBV7-3	TRBJ2-3	.	CASSLNPGRTDTQYF	TGTGCCAGCAGCTTAAATCCCGGGAGAACAGATACGCAGTATTTT
.	TRBV5-6	TRBJ2-2	.	CASSLSLTGELFF	TGTGCCAGCAGCTTGTCCCTCACCGGGGAGCTGTTTTTT
TRBD2	TRBV7-9	TRBJ2-3	.	CASLTSGIDTQYF	TGTGCCAGCTTGACTAGCGGCATCGATACGCAGTATTTT
.	TRBV27	TRBJ2-2	.	CASSLWGNGELFF	TGTGCCAGCAGTTTATGGGGGAACGGGGAGCTGTTTTTT
TRBD1	TRBV6-4	TRBJ2-3	.	CASSQREGGETDTQYF	TGTGCCAGCAGCCAAAGGGAAGGGGGCGAGACAGATACGCAGTATTTT
TRBD2	TRBV19	TRBJ2-2	.	CASSSFGGGNPAEELFF	TGTGCCAGTAGTTCCTTCGGGGGAGGGAATCCGGCGGAAGAGCTGTTTTTT
TRBD2	TRBV7-8	TRBJ2-3	.	CASSSKLAGAGDTQYF	TGTGCCAGCAGCAGTAAACTAGCGGGAGCGGGAGATACGCAGTATTTT
.	TRBV2	TRBJ2-1	.	CASVRIGGNEQFF	TGTGCCAGTGTAAGGATTGGGGGGAATGAGCAGTTCTTC
.	TRBV4-3	TRBJ2-7	.	CASSQGRLYEQYF	TGCGCCAGCAGCCAAGGGAGATTATACGAGCAGTACTTC
TRBD2	TRBV7-3	TRBJ2-1	.	CASSLTRLAVRDNEQFF	TGTGCCAGCAGCTTAACGCGACTAGCGGTGAGGGACAATGAGCAGTTCTTC
.	TRBV28	TRBJ2-5	.	CASSPSRVGLETQYF	TGTGCCAGCAGTCCCTCGAGGGTGGGGTTGGAGACCCAGTACTTC
.	TRBV7-2	TRBJ2-7	.	CASSWGESYEQYF	TGTGCCAGCAGCTGGGGGGAGTCCTACGAGCAGTACTTC